The next 16 T cell receptor beta chains were all read from a single sample in a study of blood T cell dynamics during melanoma immunotherapy. The assay was immunoSEQ multiplex PCR, and TCRdb's table has in-frame clones only and misses some. Of about 8,500 clones listed, more than 75% are singletons. Described time point: pre-treatment baseline. Specimen: blood, collected from a patient treated with checkpoint blockade. The receptors originated from a human donor with melanoma.

The J gene is TRBJ1-5, the V gene TRBV25-1, with a tentative D call TRBD1 (5 bases). The CDR3 has 16 amino acids. V lost 4 bases to trimming and J lost 5 bases, with 18 bases between them. Germline CDR1 reads MGHDK; CDR2 reads SYGVNS. CDR3 sequence: CASSVKRDSRDQPQHF. DNA of the CDR3: TGTGCCAGCAGTGTTAAGCGGGACTCTAGGGATCAGCCCCAGCATTTT.

The chain uses TRBV5-6 and TRBJ1-4, with no clear D. Trimming shortened V by 0 bases and J by 5 bases, and 11 bases separated the two germline ends. This CDR3 has 15 residues. CDR1 SGHDT and CDR2 YYEEEE come from the germline V gene. In DNA form, the CDR3 reads TGTGCCAGCAGCTTGGTGACGGGTGGGAATGAAAAACTGTTTTTT. Its translation is CASSLVTGGNEKLFF.

The chain employs TRBV10-3 and TRBJ2-3; 7 nucleotides line up with TRBD2. With V trimmed by 6 bases and J by 3 bases, 9 bases remained unmatched. In germline, CDR1 is ENHRY, CDR2 SYGVKD. The CDR3 has 15 amino acids. The CDR3 nucleotides are TGTGCCATCAGGGCCGCGCGGGAGCAAACAGATACGCAGTATTTT. Amino acids: CAIRAAREQTDTQYF.

The J gene is TRBJ1-4, the V gene TRBV4-3; 9 bases line up with TRBD1. The germline gives CDR1 LGHNA, CDR2 YSLEER. The trim removed 3 bases at V and 7 bases at J, leaving 9 bases unmatched. CDR3 length: 16 residues. CDR3 loop: CASSHAQGAGSEKLFF. CDR3 DNA: TGCGCCAGCAGCCATGCACAGGGGGCGGGTAGTGAAAAACTGTTTTTT.

The chain combines TRBV10-3 with TRBJ2-2, with D tentatively TRBD2 (6 bases). The germline V gene encodes CDR1 ENHRY and CDR2 SYGVKD. The V end lost 7 bases, the J end lost 3 bases, and 15 bases lay between the germline ends. The CDR3 runs to 15 residues. CDR3 in amino acids: CAITPEAGYTGELFF. The CDR3 DNA sequence: TGTGCCATCACCCCGGAGGCGGGATACACCGGGGAGCTGTTTTTT.

The chain recombines TRBV6-1 with TRBJ1-5, with TRBD1 matching over 8 bases. The CDR3 consists of 16 residues. V shed 2 bases, J shed 3 bases, and the junction held 6 bases outside the gene matches. The germline V gene encodes CDR1 MNHNS and CDR2 SASEGT. The CDR3 loop is CASSENWGQANQPQHF. CDR3 coding DNA: TGTGCCAGCAGTGAAAATTGGGGACAGGCCAATCAGCCCCAGCATTTT.

This chain connects TRBV5-1 to TRBJ2-2, with TRBD2 as a possible D gene (6 bases). Trimming removed 5 bases at V and 1 base at J, with 12 bases between. This CDR3 contains 15 residues. The V gene's germline CDR1 is SGHRS and CDR2 YFSETQ. CDR3 protein: CASSSRAGNTGELFF. DNA of the CDR3: TGCGCCAGCAGTTCCAGAGCGGGGAACACCGGGGAGCTGTTTTTT.

This chain joins TRBV19 and TRBJ2-7; D is perhaps TRBD1 or TRBD2 (5 bases each). CDR1 LNHDA and CDR2 SQIVND come from the germline V gene (reference sequence). V was clipped by 10 bases and J by 2 bases, with 21 bases between them. This CDR3 is 15 amino acids long. CDR3 nucleotide sequence: TGTGCCACAGACGGGGAGCAGGGCTTCCCCTACGAGCAGTACTTC. Translated, it gives CATDGEQGFPYEQYF.

The rearrangement joins TRBV9 to TRBJ2-6, with no clear D. V shed 2 bases and J shed 4 bases, with 10 bases lying between them. The length of the CDR3 is 15 residues. The germline gives CDR1 SGDLS, CDR2 YYNGEE. The DNA for the CDR3 is TGTGCCAGCAGCGTTCTAGGGTCGGGGGCCAACGTCCTGACTTTC. Translation gives CASSVLGSGANVLTF.

CDR3 coding DNA: TGTGCCTGGAGTAAAGGGATCAGTGGTGAGCAGTTCTTC. Translating gives CAWSKGISGEQFF. The J gene is TRBJ2-1, the V gene TRBV30; D not resolved. Trimming stripped 2 bases from V and 9 bases from J, with 14 bases between. Germline CDR1 reads GTSNPN; CDR2 reads SVGIG (reference sequence). The CDR3 is 13 residues long.

The chain employs TRBV7-2 and TRBJ1-1, with 8 bases identical to TRBD1. Losses at the gene ends were 5 bases for V and 0 bases for J; bases not matched to a gene: 17. This CDR3 contains 19 residues. Germline CDR1 and CDR2: SGHTA and FQGNSA. The CDR3 region is CASSRRGQVGLDMNTEAFF. The CDR3 DNA follows: TGTGCCAGCAGCAGGCGGGGACAGGTGGGGCTCGACATGAACACTGAAGCTTTCTTT. The full variable domain, rest sourced from reference TRBV7-2 and TRBJ1-1, is GAGVSQSPSNKVTEKGKDVELRCDPISGHTALYWYRQSLGQGLEFLIYFQGNSAPDKSGLPSDRFSAERTGGSVSTLTIQRTQQEDSAVYLCASSRRGQVGLDMNTEAFFGQGTRLTVV.

This chain links TRBV10-1 with TRBJ2-2; 7 bases align to TRBD2. Germline CDR1 WNHNN, CDR2 SYGVQD (reference sequence). V dropped 5 bases and J dropped 3; count of bases not matched to a gene: 12. The length of the CDR3 is 17 residues. This CDR3 reads CASSPDLTSHDTGELFF. The CDR3 DNA follows: TGCGCCAGCAGTCCGGATTTGACTAGCCACGACACCGGGGAGCTGTTTTTT.

The chain links TRBV5-4 to TRBJ1-1, with TRBD1 matching 9 bases. The V and J ends lost 0 bases and 0 bases, in that order; junction bases with no gene match: 6. The germline CDR1 and CDR2 sequences are SGHNT and YYREEE (reference sequence). The CDR3 contains 17 residues. The CDR3, as DNA: TGTGCCAGCAGCTTGGGAGGACAGGGGCCGATGAACACTGAAGCTTTCTTT. It codes for CASSLGGQGPMNTEAFF. Based on the CDR3 plus reference TRBV5-4 and TRBJ1-1, the full variable domain is ETGVTQSPTHLIKTRGQQVTLRCSSQSGHNTVSWYQQALGQGPQFIFQYYREEENGRGNFPPRFSGLQFPNYSSELNVNALELDDSALYLCASSLGGQGPMNTEAFFGQGTRLTVV.

This chain links TRBV2 with TRBJ1-5; D is unresolved. CDR3 length: 13 amino acids. CDR1 SNHLY and CDR2 FYNNEI come from the germline V gene. CDR3 loop: CAGARHSNQPQHF. DNA of the CDR3: TGTGCAGGCGCCCGGCATAGCAATCAGCCCCAGCATTTT.

This clone is termed medium-sized. The chain recombines TRBV7-9 with TRBJ2-1; D is undetermined. The V and J ends lost 11 bases and 5 bases respectively, with 4 bases between them. This CDR3 has 9 residues. Germline CDR1 SEHNR, CDR2 FQNEAQ (reference sequence). CDR3 DNA sequence: TGTGCCGGCGACAATGAGCAGTTCTTC. Protein: CAGDNEQFF.

The chain uses TRBV5-4 and TRBJ2-7; D is perhaps TRBD1 (6 bases). Germline V gene sequence: CDR1 SGHNT, CDR2 YYREEE (reference sequence). The V end lost 0 bases, the J end lost 5 bases, and 15 bases lay between the germline ends. The CDR3 length is 15 residues. The CDR3 DNA is TGTGCCAGCAGCTTGGCCGCCCGGACAGCCGACGAGCAGTACTTC. Translating it yields CASSLAARTADEQYF.